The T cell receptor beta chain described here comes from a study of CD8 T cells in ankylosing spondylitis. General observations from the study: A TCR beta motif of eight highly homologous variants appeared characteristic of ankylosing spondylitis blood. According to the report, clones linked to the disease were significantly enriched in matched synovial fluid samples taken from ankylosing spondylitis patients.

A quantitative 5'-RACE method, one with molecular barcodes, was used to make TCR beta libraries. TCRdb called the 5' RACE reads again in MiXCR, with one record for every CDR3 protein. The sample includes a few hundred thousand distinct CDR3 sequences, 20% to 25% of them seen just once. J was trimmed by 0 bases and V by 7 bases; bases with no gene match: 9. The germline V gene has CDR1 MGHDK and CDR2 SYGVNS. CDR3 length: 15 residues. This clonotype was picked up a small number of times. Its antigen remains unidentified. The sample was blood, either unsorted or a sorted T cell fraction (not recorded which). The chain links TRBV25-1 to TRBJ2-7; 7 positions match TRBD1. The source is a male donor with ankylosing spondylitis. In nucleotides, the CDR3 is TGTGCCAGCAAAAGACAGGGCGTGAGCTCCTACGAGCAGTACTTC. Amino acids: CASKRQGVSSYEQYF.